This T cell receptor (beta chain) was profiled in a study of monozygotic twins with inflammatory bowel disease. Germline loops: CDR1 SEHNR, CDR2 FQNEAQ (reference sequence). The CDR3 has 16 amino acids. Reanalyzing the 5' RACE reads, TCRdb keeps one entry per CDR3 protein, without DNA. This listing includes 200,000 to 250,000 distinct CDR3 sequences. The rearrangement uses TRBV7-9 and TRBJ2-5; TCRdb picks TRBD1, but there is no DNA to check that call. The material sequenced was blood. The clonotype comes from a human donor with ulcerative colitis or Crohn's disease, or a healthy co-twin of an affected twin (not recorded which). CDR3 amino acids: CASSPGRNSWQETQYF.